This record concerns one T cell receptor beta chain sequence. The data belong to a study of neoadjuvant anti-PD-1 for oral cavity cancer. As for time point: after neoadjuvant nivolumab, at surgical resection. Generated by immunoSEQ multiplex PCR, the TCRdb table keeps only in-frame clones and is missing some. The sample lists about 15,000 clones, 40% occurring once. The sample here was tumor tissue, taken after nivolumab (anti-PD-1) treatment. The sequence derives from a person aged 35-80 years with oral cavity squamous cell carcinoma.

For the CDR3, the DNA is TGTGCCAGCGAAGGACAGGGGGCCGGTGAAGCTTTCTTT. The encoded protein is CASEGQGAGEAFF. The gene calls are TRBV6-1 and TRBJ1-1, with TRBD1 matching over 11 bases. Germline V gene lookup returns CDR1 MNHNS and CDR2 SASEGT. With V trimmed by 8 bases and J by 7 bases, 6 bases remained unmatched. This CDR3 has 13 residues.